A single sample is the source of the 20 T cell receptor beta chains below, sequenced in a study of T cell clonality in common variable immunodeficiency. The table came from immunoSEQ multiplex PCR; TCRdb's copy has only in-frame clones and leaves some out. The data show roughly 70,000 clones, with none appearing a single time. Sequencing used peripheral blood mononuclear cells. The receptors originated from a person between 18 and 75 years old in good health.

In its sample, this clone was seen many times. The CDR3 end falls 3 residues outside the read, so it is completed with the germline J gene. The chain employs TRBV4-2 and TRBJ1-3; weak D call: TRBD1 (5 bases). This CDR3 comprises 17 residues. With 0 bases removed from V and 6 bases from J, the gap between germline ends came to 18 bases. Germline CDR1 reads LGHNA; CDR2 reads YNFKEQ. The CDR3 bases that were read are TGTGCCAGCAGCCAAGATCCGAGGGCGGGGGAAATAAACACC. It yields the protein CASSQDPRAGEINT. The full CDR3 protein is CASSQDPRAGEINTIYF.

This clone was seen at least ten times. The CDR3 extends 3 residues past the end of the read, so its final part is completed from the germline J gene. The rearrangement joins TRBV19 to TRBJ2-1; tentatively, D is TRBD2 (5 bases). Trimming pared 3 bases from V and 4 bases from J, leaving 13 bases between. Looked up from germline, CDR1 is LNHDA and CDR2 is SQIVND (reference sequence). The CDR3 length is 15 residues. The CDR3: CASSIWAGQYNEQFF. The sequenced part of the CDR3 DNA is TGTGCCAGTAGTATTTGGGCGGGCCAGTACAATGAG.

This clone was found many times. The read ends 3 residues shy of where the CDR3 ends; the end is completed using the germline J gene. The genes are TRBV20-1 and TRBJ2-5; weak D call: TRBD1 (5 bases). The V gene lost 6 bases and the J gene lost 5 bases, with 13 bases spanning the gap. CDR1 and CDR2 from the germline V gene are DFQATT and SNEGSKA (reference sequence). This CDR3 region has 12 residues. CDR3 amino acids: CSAGPSYETQYF. The sequenced part of the CDR3 DNA is TGCAGTGCGGGGCCCAGCTATGAGACC.

This clone was seen many times. The CDR3 end is not reached by the read, which stops 3 residues before it; the germline J gene fills it in. This rearrangement joins TRBV7-9 to TRBJ2-5; TRBD1 agrees at 7 bases. J was trimmed by 7 bases and V by 4 bases; bases with no gene match: 6. Germline CDR1 SEHNR, CDR2 FQNEAQ (reference sequence). The CDR3 length is 13 residues. The part of the CDR3 DNA that was read is TGTGCCAGCAGCTCGACAGGGCCCGGGACC. Protein product: CASSSTGPGT. The entire CDR3 is CASSSTGPGTQYF.

This clone was picked up many times. The read terminates 3 residues ahead of where the CDR3 ends, so the germline J gene completes it. V and J are TRBV5-4 and TRBJ1-1; 7 bases fit TRBD1. The germline V gene has CDR1 SGHNT and CDR2 YYREEE (reference sequence). The CDR3 covers 14 residues. J lost 5 bases, V lost 5 bases, and 9 bases had no gene match. CDR3 sequence: CASRGRQGNTEAFF. The sequenced part of the CDR3 DNA is TGTGCCAGCAGGGGGCGACAGGGAAATACTGAA.

At least ten counts were recorded for this clone. The read falls 3 residues short of the CDR3 end, and the missing part is taken from the germline J gene. The J gene is TRBJ1-6, the V gene TRBV7-8, with D possibly TRBD1 on 5 matching bases. Per germline, CDR1 SGHVS and CDR2 FQNEAQ. CDR3 length: 16 residues. Deletions cut 5 bases from V and 6 bases from J, with 17 bases between. The CDR3 loop reads CASSAGPKGPNSPLHF. Partial CDR3 DNA: TGTGCCAGCAGCGCAGGACCCAAGGGGCCTAATTCACCC.

At least ten counts were recorded for this clone. The read is 3 residues too short to cover the CDR3 end, so that end is filled in from the germline J gene. V usage is TRBV20-1 and J usage is TRBJ2-2; possible D gene TRBD2, 5 bases. Germline V gene sequence: CDR1 DFQATT, CDR2 SNEGSKA (reference sequence). The CDR3 runs 16 residues. V dropped 4 bases and J dropped 4 bases, with 19 bases sitting between them. The part of the CDR3 DNA that was read is TGCAGTGCTAACAGAGACGCTAGCATGGGCACCGGGGAG. Amino acid sequence: CSANRDASMGTGE. The full CDR3 protein is CSANRDASMGTGELFF.

This clone was recorded many times. This sample also contains other DNA sequences that code for the same CDR3. The CDR3 bases that were read are TGCAGTGCCAAGACGTCGGAGGCAGGGGGCCCTAACTATGGC. Its protein product is CSAKTSEAGGPNYG. The full CDR3 is CSAKTSEAGGPNYGYTF. This chain uses TRBV20-1 with TRBJ1-2; 8 bases are a match to TRBD1. The read is 3 residues too short to cover the CDR3 end, so that end is filled in from the germline J gene. The CDR3 consists of 17 residues. Germline CDR1 and CDR2: DFQATT and SNEGSKA (reference sequence). Trimming removed 6 bases from V and 0 bases from J; junction bases left unmatched: 15.

The sample holds many counts of this clone. Read data end 3 residues before the CDR3 end; the end is taken from the germline J gene. V gene TRBV29-1 combines with J gene TRBJ2-3; D might be TRBD2 (6 bases). The V and J ends lost 7 bases and 3 bases respectively, with 14 bases between them. Germline V gene data show CDR1 as SQVTM and CDR2 as ANQGSEA. The CDR3 is 13 residues long. CDR3 sequence: CSGEAGWTDTQYF. The covered CDR3 bases are TGCAGCGGTGAGGCGGGATGGACAGATACG.

This clone was found many times. The missing CDR3 end, 3 residues past where the read stops, is filled in from the germline J gene. The chain joins TRBV7-3 to TRBJ2-1, with 12 bases lining up with TRBD2. V trimming: 2 bases; J trimming: 7 bases; junction bases outside the gene matches: 6. The CDR3 extends over 16 amino acids. From germline, CDR1 is SGHTA and CDR2 FQGTGA. The part of the CDR3 DNA that was read is TGTGCCAGCAGCTTATTGACTAGCGGGAGTAGTAATGAG. Its translation is CASSLLTSGSSNE. The whole CDR3 protein is CASSLLTSGSSNEQFF. The complete variable domain, with remaining parts taken from reference TRBV7-3 and TRBJ2-1, reads GAGVSQTPSNKVTEKGKYVELRCDPISGHTALYWYRQSLGQGPEFLIYFQGTGAADDSGLPNDRFFAVRPEGSVSTLKIQRTERGDSAVYLCASSLLTSGSSNEQFFGPGTRLTVL.

Ten or more counts support this clone. The read finishes 3 residues shy of the CDR3 end, and the germline J gene is used to complete it. V usage is TRBV30 and J usage is TRBJ2-7, with 8 bases matching TRBD2. The ends lost 0 bases at V and 3 bases at J; junction bases unmatched: 7. This CDR3 has 15 amino acids. Germline-derived CDR1 and CDR2 are GTSNPN and SVGIG (reference sequence). The DNA read from the CDR3 is TGTGCCTGGAGTGTGGGCCACAGCGGGGGCTACGAG. Translating gives CAWSVGHSGGYE. The entire CDR3 protein reads CAWSVGHSGGYEQYF. Full variable domain (remainder filled in from reference TRBV30 and TRBJ2-7): SQTIHQWPATLVQPVGSPLSLECTVEGTSNPNLYWYRQAAGRGLQLLFYSVGIGQISSEVPQNLSASRPQDRQFILSSKKLLLSDSGFYLCAWSVGHSGGYEQYFGPGTRLTVT.

This clone was seen ten or more times. The CDR3 end is not reached by the read, which stops 3 residues before it; the germline J gene fills it in. This chain joins TRBV5-1 and TRBJ2-3; 10 nucleotides align to TRBD1. Germline assignment: CDR1 SGHRS and CDR2 YFSETQ. Trimming took 2 bases from V and 3 from J; bases not matched to a gene: 18. CDR3 size: 20 residues. The CDR3 protein is CASSFFVLGGTGVFTDTQYF. The covered CDR3 bases are TGCGCCAGCAGCTTTTTCGTTCTCGGAGGGACAGGGGTTTTTACAGATACG. The full variable domain, with the rest looked up from reference TRBV5-1 and TRBJ2-3, is KAGVTQTPRYLIKTRGQQVTLSCSPISGHRSVSWYQQTPGQGLQFLFEYFSETQRNKGNFPGRFSGRQFSNSRSEMNVSTLELGDSALYLCASSFFVLGGTGVFTDTQYFGPGTRLTVL.

In its sample, this clone was seen many times. From the germline J gene comes the end of the CDR3, since the read stops 3 residues before it. The chain uses TRBV7-3 and TRBJ2-7; TRBD1 matches at 7 bases. The trim removed 3 bases at V and 3 bases at J, leaving 2 bases unmatched. The CDR3 is made up of 13 amino acids. Per germline, CDR1 SGHTA and CDR2 FQGTGA. The chain's CDR3 is CASSLTGNYEQYF. CDR3 DNA (partial): TGTGCCAGCAGCTTGACAGGGAACTACGAG.

This clone was seen repeatedly, ten times or more. The CDR3 end falls 3 residues outside the read, so it is completed with the germline J gene. The J gene is TRBJ2-2, the V gene TRBV28, with 14 bases fitting TRBD2. V shed 5 bases, J shed 5 bases, and the junction held 4 bases outside the gene matches. The CDR3 runs to 16 residues. Germline V gene lookup returns CDR1 MDHEN and CDR2 SYDVKM. CDR3 protein: CASSAGTSGRTGELFF. Incomplete CDR3 DNA: TGTGCCAGCAGTGCCGGGACTAGCGGGAGAACCGGGGAG.

The table lists this clone with many counts. Read sequence stops 3 residues before the CDR3 end, and the germline J gene provides the missing end. The chain carries TRBV19 and TRBJ2-3, with 13 bases matching TRBD2. Germline assignment: CDR1 LNHDA and CDR2 SQIVND (reference sequence). The trim removed 5 bases at V and 0 bases at J, leaving 8 bases unmatched. The CDR3 extends over 18 amino acids. CDR3 sequence: CASSLGLAGVPSTDTQYF. The sequenced part of the CDR3 DNA is TGTGCCAGTAGTCTCGGACTAGCGGGGGTTCCTAGCACAGATACG.

In its sample, this clone was seen many times. The DNA ends 3 residues before the CDR3 does, and the rest of the CDR3 is filled in from the germline J gene. This chain uses TRBV19 with TRBJ2-1; 8 bases fit TRBD1. J lost 5 bases, V lost 2 bases, and 2 bases had no gene match. Germline V gives CDR1 LNHDA, CDR2 SQIVND (reference sequence). The CDR3 length is 14 residues. CDR3 region: CASSIQGANNEQFF. The CDR3 DNA, read in part, is TGTGCCAGTAGTATACAGGGGGCGAACAATGAG.

The table lists this clone with many counts. The DNA ends 3 residues before the CDR3 does, and the rest of the CDR3 is filled in from the germline J gene. This chain links TRBV5-1 with TRBJ1-4; possible D gene TRBD1, 6 bases. The germline V gene encodes CDR1 SGHRS and CDR2 YFSETQ. V gave up 2 bases and J gave up 0 bases, with 14 bases separating them. There are 17 residues in the CDR3. The CDR3 loop reads CASSFAGQSTTNEKLFF. The CDR3 DNA, read in part, is TGCGCCAGCAGCTTTGCTGGACAGTCAACAACTAATGAAAAA.

This clone was observed at least ten times. The read finishes 3 residues shy of the CDR3 end, and the germline J gene is used to complete it. The V and J genes are TRBV19 and TRBJ1-1; 9 positions agree with TRBD1. The CDR3 length is 14 residues. From germline, CDR1 is LNHDA and CDR2 SQIVND (reference sequence). The CDR3 region is CASSIATGGAGAFF. The part of the CDR3 DNA that was read is TGTGCCAGTAGTATCGCAACAGGGGGCGCAGGA.

This clone turned up a few times. One junction end disagrees with the germline gene, perhaps due to a read error. The read ends 3 residues early relative to the CDR3; the germline J gene fills the gap. This CDR3 is also generated by other DNA sequences in the sample. This chain joins TRBV11-2 and TRBJ1-6; possibly TRBD1 for D (5 bases). The CDR3 contains 15 residues. Germline assignment: CDR1 SGHAT and CDR2 FQNNGV. The CDR3 reads CASSLDPGGGSPLHF. The DNA read from the CDR3 is TGTGCCAGCAGTTTAGATCCTGGGGGGGGATCACCC.

This clone showed up many times. The read halts 3 residues ahead of the CDR3 end, with the missing end drawn from the germline J gene. The V gene is TRBV19, the J gene TRBJ2-7; TRBD2 might be the D (6 bases). V shed 5 bases and J shed 0 bases, with 11 bases lying between them. The CDR3 runs 14 residues. CDR1 LNHDA and CDR2 SQIVND come from the germline V gene (reference sequence). The CDR3 loop reads CASSFGGLSYEQYF. CDR3 DNA, as far as it was read: TGTGCCAGTAGTTTTGGGGGACTCTCCTACGAG.